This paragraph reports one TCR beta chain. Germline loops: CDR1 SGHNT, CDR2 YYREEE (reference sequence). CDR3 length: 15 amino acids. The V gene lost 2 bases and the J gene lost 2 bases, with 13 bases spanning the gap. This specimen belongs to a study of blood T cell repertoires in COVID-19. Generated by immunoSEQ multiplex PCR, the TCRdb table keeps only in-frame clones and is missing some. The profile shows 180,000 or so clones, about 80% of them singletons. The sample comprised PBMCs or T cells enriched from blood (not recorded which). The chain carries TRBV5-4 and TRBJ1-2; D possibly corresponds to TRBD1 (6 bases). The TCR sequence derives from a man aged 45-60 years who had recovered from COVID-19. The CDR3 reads CASSLPRGGNYGYTF. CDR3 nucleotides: TGTGCCAGCAGCTTACCCAGGGGAGGGAACTATGGCTACACCTTC.